This T cell receptor (beta chain) originates from a study of cytomegalovirus exposure and HLA in healthy donors. Whole-study results and caveats: Analysis was carried out at a later point, and it linked a missense DCLRE1C variant to TCR beta V- and J-gene trimming. The study dropped some indistinguishable V segments, TRBV6-2 and TRBV6-3 among them.

A word on this clone: Its antigen is as yet unknown. One junction end does not reproduce the germline sequence, and a read error may be involved.

The CDR3 extends over 13 amino acids. From germline, CDR1 is LNHDA and CDR2 SQIVND (reference sequence). PCR employed 60 Vbeta and 13 Jbeta primers. Authors' data handling: Per a later analysis, the number of unique TCR beta chains was some 82 million, of which 9 million to 12 million were shared. Assay: immunoSEQ multiplex PCR; the TCRdb copy retains only in-frame clones and omits some. That table furnishes V, J and clone size, whereas the DNA furnished D and trimming. The data contain 65,000 to 85,000 clones, 84% of them singletons. The receptor was derived from a woman between 45 and 60 years old in good health and CMV-seronegative. This chain links TRBV19 with TRBJ1-1, with D possibly being TRBD1 (6 bases). Sequencing used PBMCs. CDR3 in DNA: TGTGCCAGTAGTCGTCCTGGGAACAGGGCCGATATCTTT. Translation gives CASSRPGNRADIF.